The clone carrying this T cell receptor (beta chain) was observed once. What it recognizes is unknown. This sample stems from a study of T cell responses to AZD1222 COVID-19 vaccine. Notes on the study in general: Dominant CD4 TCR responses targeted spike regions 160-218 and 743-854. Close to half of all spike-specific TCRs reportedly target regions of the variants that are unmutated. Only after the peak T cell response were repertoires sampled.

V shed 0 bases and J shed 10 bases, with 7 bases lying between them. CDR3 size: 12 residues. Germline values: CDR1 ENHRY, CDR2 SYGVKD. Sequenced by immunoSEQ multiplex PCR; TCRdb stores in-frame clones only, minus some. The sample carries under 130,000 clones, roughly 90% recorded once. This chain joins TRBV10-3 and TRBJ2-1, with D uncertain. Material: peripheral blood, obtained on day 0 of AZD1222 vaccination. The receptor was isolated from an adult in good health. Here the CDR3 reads CAISESGGEQFF. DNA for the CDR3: TGTGCCATCAGTGAGTCGGGTGGCGAGCAGTTCTTC.